Below are 22 T cell receptor beta chains sequenced from a single sample in a study of blood T cell repertoires in COVID-19. Only in-frame clones appear in the TCRdb table, and some are missing; sequencing was by immunoSEQ multiplex PCR. The repertoire holds 40,000 to 65,000 clones, with 86% as singletons. Sequencing used peripheral blood. All receptors come from a man in his 70s with active COVID-19.

This clone is a singleton in its sample. V usage is TRBV7-3 and J usage is TRBJ2-7; tentative D call: TRBD1 (7 bases). Trimming took 2 bases from V and 4 from J, leaving 12 bases between them. The CDR3 loop spans 14 amino acids. Germline V gene sequence: CDR1 SGHTA, CDR2 FQGTGA. For the CDR3, the DNA is TGTGCCAGCAGCTTATCTCCAGGGGGGTACGAGCAGTACTTC. Translation gives CASSLSPGGYEQYF.

The chain is built from TRBV18 and TRBJ1-6, with D perhaps TRBD1 (5 bases). Trimming cost V 0 bases and J 7 bases, with 16 bases left between them. This CDR3 is 17 amino acids long. The germline CDR1 and CDR2 sequences are KGHSH and LQKENI. This chain's CDR3 is CASSPPRDGGGNSPLHF. The DNA of the CDR3 is TGTGCCAGCTCACCACCCCGGGACGGTGGGGGGAATTCACCCCTCCACTTT.

V and J are TRBV5-4 and TRBJ1-1, with 7 nucleotides matching TRBD1. From germline, CDR1 is SGHNT and CDR2 YYREEE (reference sequence). The CDR3 runs 14 residues. V was clipped by 3 bases and J by 2 bases; unmatched bases: 4. CDR3 DNA: TGTGCCAGCAGCTCTGGACAGGTTAACACTGAAGCTTTCTTT. As protein: CASSSGQVNTEAFF.

V and J are TRBV5-8 and TRBJ1-1; D perhaps matches TRBD1 (5 bases). From germline, CDR1 is SGHTS and CDR2 YDEGEE. The CDR3 has 15 amino acids. Between the trimmed V and J ends, which lost 4 bases and 4 bases, there was a span of 17 bases. CDR3 in DNA: TGTGCCAGCAGCCCCCTTGGGAACAGGCCCACTGAAGCTTTCTTT. Translating gives CASSPLGNRPTEAFF.

This clone was detected only once. This rearrangement joins TRBV9 to TRBJ2-1, with a tentative D call TRBD2 (5 bases). Germline CDR1 reads SGDLS; CDR2 reads YYNGEE. V lost 4 bases and J 3 bases, leaving 11 bases between the germline ends. This CDR3 spans 14 amino acids. The CDR3 loop reads CASSRRLSYNEQFF. DNA for the CDR3: TGTGCCAGCAGCCGGAGACTAAGCTACAATGAGCAGTTCTTC.

The rearrangement joins TRBV6-5 to TRBJ2-5, with 12 nucleotides matching TRBD2. The germline V gene encodes CDR1 MNHEY and CDR2 SVGAGI. The CDR3 contains 14 residues. Trimming at V came to 4 bases and at J to 4 bases, leaving 1 base not matched to a gene. CDR3 in amino acids: CASSSSGGGETQYF. CDR3 coding DNA: TGTGCCAGCAGTTCTAGCGGGGGGGGAGAGACCCAGTACTTC.

The gene calls are TRBV5-1 and TRBJ1-2; 9 bases fit TRBD1. Looked up from germline, CDR1 is SGHRS and CDR2 is YFSETQ. J was trimmed by 5 bases and V by 5 bases; bases with no gene match: 4. This CDR3 spans 13 amino acids. This chain's CDR3 is CASSQGTGYGYTF. The DNA for the CDR3 is TGCGCCAGCAGTCAGGGGACAGGGTATGGCTACACCTTC.

The V call is TRBV19, the J call TRBJ2-5; 10 positions agree with TRBD2. V shed 5 bases, J shed 1 base, and the junction held 7 bases outside the gene matches. CDR1 LNHDA and CDR2 SQIVND come from the germline V gene (reference sequence). The CDR3 sequence is 16 residues long. CDR3: CASSGPSGGVQETQYF. The DNA for the CDR3 is TGTGCCAGTAGTGGCCCTAGCGGGGGAGTCCAAGAGACCCAGTACTTC.

The rearrangement links TRBV4-2 to TRBJ1-1; the D gene is possibly TRBD1 (5 bases). Trimming shortened V by 3 bases and J by 4 bases, and 9 bases separated the two germline ends. The CDR3 runs 13 residues. In germline, CDR1 is LGHNA, CDR2 YNFKEQ. CDR3 nucleotides: TGTGCCAGCAGCCAGTCAGGGTTCACTGAAGCTTTCTTT. Its translation: CASSQSGFTEAFF.

The V gene is TRBV7-9, the J gene TRBJ2-2; maybe TRBD2 (7 bases). Trimming removed 4 bases at V and 6 bases at J, with 18 bases between. Germline V CDR1 and CDR2: SEHNR, FQNEAQ (reference sequence). The length of the CDR3 is 16 residues. CDR3 nucleotides: TGTGCCAGCAGCTCCCCCGGGGGGCCCCAGGCCGGGGAGCTGTTTTTT. It specifies CASSSPGGPQAGELFF.

V is TRBV19 and J is TRBJ1-2; 8 nucleotides agree with TRBD1. Germline V gene lookup returns CDR1 LNHDA and CDR2 SQIVND (reference sequence). There are 14 residues in the CDR3. J lost 3 bases, V lost 5 bases, and 5 bases had no gene match. The CDR3 loop is CASSGGDRHYGYTF. In nucleotides, the CDR3 is TGTGCCAGTAGTGGGGGGGACAGGCACTATGGCTACACCTTC.

A single count supports this clone. The chain uses TRBV6-2 or TRBV6-3 and TRBJ1-1; D perhaps matches TRBD1 (6 bases). The CDR3 length is 15 residues. The ends were cut back, 2 bases at V and 5 bases at J, with 15 bases in the middle. Germline V gives CDR1 MNHEY, CDR2 SVGEGT. DNA for the CDR3: TGTGCCAGCAGTTACCGACAGGCCGCGGGTACTGAAGCTTTCTTT. Translation gives CASSYRQAAGTEAFF.

V gene TRBV6-2 or TRBV6-3 combines with J gene TRBJ2-2; D ambiguous. With 2 bases removed from V and 3 bases from J, the gap between germline ends came to 13 bases. CDR1 is MNHEY and CDR2 is SVGEGT in the germline V gene. The CDR3 is made up of 16 amino acids. The DNA for the CDR3 is TGTGCCAGCAGTTACAGGCCAGACACCTACACCGGGGAGCTGTTTTTT. Amino acids: CASSYRPDTYTGELFF.

DNA for the CDR3: TGTGCCAGCAGTTACGCGACTAGCGGGGGGTTTAATGAGCAGTTCTTC. It is translated as CASSYATSGGFNEQFF. The chain recombines TRBV6-5 with TRBJ2-1; TRBD2 matches at 13 bases. Germline V gene lookup returns CDR1 MNHEY and CDR2 SVGAGI. The junction had 5 bases not matched to a gene; V was cut back by 2 bases and J by 7 bases. This CDR3 contains 16 residues.

The rearrangement uses TRBV11-2 and TRBJ1-2; unclear D gene. The CDR3 runs 16 residues. Per the germline V gene, CDR1 is SGHAT and CDR2 is FQNNGV. Trimming cost V 5 bases and J 0 bases, with 16 bases left between them. The CDR3 DNA is TGTGCCAGCAGCGCTCTATCGGTGGGAGCTAACTATGGCTACACCTTC. Encoded protein: CASSALSVGANYGYTF.

The rearrangement joins TRBV7-3 to TRBJ1-3, with 7 positions matching TRBD1. The CDR3 is made up of 15 amino acids. Germline-derived CDR1 and CDR2 are SGHTA and FQGTGA. The trim removed 5 bases at V and 3 bases at J, leaving 7 bases unmatched. CDR3 DNA sequence: TGTGCCAGCAGCCCCTCGACAGGGTATGGAAACACCATATATTTT. This sequence encodes CASSPSTGYGNTIYF.

The chain combines TRBV10-2 with TRBJ1-2; TRBD1 agrees at 7 bases. Germline CDR1 and CDR2: WSHSY and SAAADI. Unmatched junction bases numbered 6, after V lost 7 bases and J lost 4 bases. The CDR3 spans 13 residues. CDR3 amino acids: CASTPGQSYGYTF. CDR3 bases: TGCGCCAGCACCCCGGGACAGTCCTATGGCTACACCTTC.

The rearrangement joins TRBV11-3 to TRBJ2-2, with TRBD1 identical over 10 bases. The V gene's germline CDR1 is SGHNT and CDR2 YENEEA. V lost 5 bases, J lost 2 bases, and 8 bases stayed unmatched. The CDR3 spans 17 residues. CDR3 nucleotides: TGTGCCAGCAGCCCCGTGACAGGGGGCAGTAACACCGGGGAGCTGTTTTTT. Its protein is CASSPVTGGSNTGELFF. Full variable domain (outside the CDR3, taken from reference TRBV11-3 and TRBJ2-2): EAGVVQSPRYKIIEKKQPVAFWCNPISGHNTLYWYLQNLGQGPELLIRYENEEAVDDSQLPKDRFSAERLKGVDSTLKIQPAELGDSAVYLCASSPVTGGSNTGELFFGEGSRLTVL.

This clone showed up just once. This rearrangement joins TRBV3-1 (or the pseudogene TRBV3-2) to TRBJ1-3; a possible D gene is TRBD1 (5 bases). V shed 6 bases and J shed 2 bases, with 11 bases lying between them. CDR3 length: 14 amino acids. CDR1 and CDR2 (germline): LGHDT, YNNKEL (reference sequence). The CDR3 is CASSPTVPGNTIYF. Written as DNA, the CDR3 is TGTGCCAGCAGTCCGACAGTCCCTGGAAACACCATATATTTT.

This clone was counted once. The chain has TRBV7-2 and TRBJ2-2; no clear D. This CDR3 region has 12 residues. Per germline, CDR1 SGHTA and CDR2 FQGNSA. Trimming stripped 7 bases from V and 7 bases from J, with 10 bases between. CDR3 protein: CASTPSRGELFF. The CDR3 DNA sequence: TGTGCCAGCACCCCCAGTCGCGGGGAGCTGTTTTTT.

The sample holds a few counts of this clone. The chain couples TRBV5-6 to TRBJ2-7; 8 bases line up with TRBD1. Germline lookup yields CDR1 SGHDT and CDR2 YYEEEE. The V gene end was trimmed by 3 bases and the J gene end by 2 bases; junction bases not matched to a gene: 4. This CDR3 contains 14 residues. The CDR3 region is CASSWGQVTYEQYF. CDR3 sequence (DNA): TGTGCCAGCAGCTGGGGACAGGTAACCTACGAGCAGTACTTC.

This clone was detected only once. The V and J genes are TRBV6-5 and TRBJ2-7; D may be TRBD2 (6 bases). CDR3 length equals 12 residues. Germline CDR1 is MNHEY and CDR2 is SVGAGI. The germline V and J ends were trimmed by 8 bases and 6 bases, with 14 bases remaining between them. CDR3 nucleotide sequence: TGTGCCAGCGTGGAGGGGCTCATCGAGCAGTACTTC. Encoded protein: CASVEGLIEQYF.